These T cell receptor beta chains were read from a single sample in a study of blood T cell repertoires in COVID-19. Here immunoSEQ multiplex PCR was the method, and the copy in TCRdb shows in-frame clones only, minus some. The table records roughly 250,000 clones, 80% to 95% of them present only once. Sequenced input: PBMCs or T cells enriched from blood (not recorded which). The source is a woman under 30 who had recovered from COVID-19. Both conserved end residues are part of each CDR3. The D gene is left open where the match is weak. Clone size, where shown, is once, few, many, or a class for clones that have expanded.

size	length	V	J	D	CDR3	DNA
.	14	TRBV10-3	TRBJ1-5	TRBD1	CATTGDPYNQPQHF	TGTGCCACAACAGGGGACCCCTACAATCAGCCCCAGCATTTT
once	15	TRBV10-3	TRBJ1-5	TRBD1	CATEPGQGGDQPQHF	TGTGCCACCGAGCCCGGACAGGGCGGGGATCAGCCCCAGCATTTT
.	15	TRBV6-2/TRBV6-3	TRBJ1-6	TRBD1	CASSTPGQGSSPLHF	TGTGCCAGCAGTACCCCGGGACAGGGTTCTTCACCCCTCCACTTT
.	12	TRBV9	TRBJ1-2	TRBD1	CASRQGVNGYTF	TGTGCCAGCCGACAGGGGGTCAATGGCTACACCTTC
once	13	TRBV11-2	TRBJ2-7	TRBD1	CASSLQGAYEQYF	TGTGCCAGCAGCTTACAGGGGGCCTACGAGCAGTACTTC
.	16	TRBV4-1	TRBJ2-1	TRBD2	CASSQEWLAGDNEQFF	TGCGCCAGCAGCCAAGAGTGGCTAGCGGGGGACAATGAGCAGTTCTTC
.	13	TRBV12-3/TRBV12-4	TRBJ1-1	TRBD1	CASRNSGGTEAFF	TGTGCCAGCAGAAACTCAGGGGGCACTGAAGCTTTCTTT
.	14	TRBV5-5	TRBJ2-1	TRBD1	CASSPRTGGSEQFF	TGTGCCAGCAGCCCGAGGACAGGGGGCTCTGAGCAGTTCTTC
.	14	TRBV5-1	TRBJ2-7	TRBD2	CASSWTSGPYEQYF	TGCGCCAGCAGCTGGACTAGCGGGCCCTACGAGCAGTACTTC
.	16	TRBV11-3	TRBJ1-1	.	CASSLSHTDFNTEAFF	TGTGCCAGCAGCTTAAGTCACACCGACTTCAACACTGAAGCTTTCTTT
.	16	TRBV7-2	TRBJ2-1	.	CASSLGSASSYNEQFF	TGTGCCAGCAGCTTAGGAAGCGCGTCCTCCTACAATGAGCAGTTCTTC
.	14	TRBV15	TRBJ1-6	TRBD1	CATSTGGIFSPLHF	TGTGCCACCAGTACAGGGGGCATCTTTTCACCCCTCCACTTT
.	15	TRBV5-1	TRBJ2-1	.	CASSEVDLLTSEQFF	TGCGCCAGCAGTGAGGTCGACCTGCTTACGTCTGAGCAGTTCTTC
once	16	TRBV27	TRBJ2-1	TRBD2	CASSRMGLAGYNEQFF	TGTGCCAGCAGCCGAATGGGACTAGCGGGTTACAATGAGCAGTTCTTC
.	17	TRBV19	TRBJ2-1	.	CASSSPPGKRQLGEQFF	TGTGCCAGTAGTTCCCCCCCCGGAAAGCGTCAGCTTGGTGAGCAGTTCTTC
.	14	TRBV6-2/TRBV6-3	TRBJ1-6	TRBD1	CASSYLTGASPLHF	TGTGCCAGCAGTTACCTGACAGGGGCCTCACCCCTCCACTTT
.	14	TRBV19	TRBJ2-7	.	CASSRSAGSSEQYF	TGTGCCAGTAGTAGGTCGGCAGGGTCCTCCGAGCAGTACTTC
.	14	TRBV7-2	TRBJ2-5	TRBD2	CASSPRGGKETQYF	TGTGCCAGCAGCCCTCGGGGGGGAAAAGAGACCCAGTACTTC
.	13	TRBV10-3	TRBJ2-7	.	CAISDGGTDEQYF	TGTGCCATCAGTGATGGGGGGACGGACGAGCAGTACTTC
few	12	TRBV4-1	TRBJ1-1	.	CASSPLGAEAFF	TGCGCCAGCAGCCCTCTGGGCGCTGAAGCTTTCTTT
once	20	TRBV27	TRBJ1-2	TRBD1	CASSKTKFTGELLRNYGYTF	TGTGCCAGCAGCAAAACAAAATTTACAGGGGAACTACTCCGCAACTATGGCTACACCTTC
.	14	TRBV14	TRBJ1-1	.	CASSPQFMNTEAFF	TGTGCCAGCAGCCCACAGTTCATGAACACTGAAGCTTTCTTT
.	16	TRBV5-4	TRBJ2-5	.	CASSSPTATVQETQYF	TGTGCCAGCAGCTCCCCGACAGCTACAGTACAAGAGACCCAGTACTTC
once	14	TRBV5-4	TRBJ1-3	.	CASSSGLIGNTIYF	TGTGCCAGCAGCTCCGGTCTTATAGGAAACACCATATATTTT